A selection of T cell receptor beta chains follows, all from one sample in a study of brain T cells in children with intractable seizures. Sequencing was performed with immunoSEQ multiplex PCR; in TCRdb, only in-frame clones are kept and a portion is missing. The sample comprises over 20,000 clones, 94% of which are singletons, and roughly 6.5% rests with the top ten. The sample was peripheral blood, taken at surgery. These receptors were collected from a boy under 18 with focal cortical dysplasia and intractable seizures. Each CDR3 is given with its conserved first and last residue. Fields, in order: D gene, J gene, clone size, V gene, CDR3 protein, CDR3 DNA. The D gene is left open where the match is weak. Some rows have no size entry. The others give once, few or many, or a class for an expanded clone.

>NA|TRBJ2-1|NA|TRBV19
CATRLGSYNEQFF
TGTGCCACCCGACTAGGCTCCTACAATGAGCAGTTCTTC
>TRBD1|TRBJ2-1|once|TRBV7-9
CASWDRTYNEQFF
TGTGCCAGCTGGGACAGAACCTACAATGAGCAGTTCTTC
>NA|TRBJ2-7|NA|TRBV29-1
CSVVGPGRPYEQYF
TGCAGCGTTGTAGGGCCAGGGCGCCCCTACGAGCAGTACTTC
>NA|TRBJ1-2|NA|TRBV10-3
CAISSGHLGGYTF
TGTGCCATCAGTTCGGGACACCTAGGGGGCTACACCTTC
>NA|TRBJ1-1|NA|TRBV6-5
CASSYSPEESTEAFF
TGTGCCAGCAGTTACTCACCCGAGGAGAGCACTGAAGCTTTCTTT
>NA|TRBJ1-2|NA|TRBV3-1/TRBV3-2
CASSVAASNGYTF
TGTGCCAGCAGCGTGGCAGCATCGAATGGCTACACCTTC
>TRBD1|TRBJ1-2|NA|TRBV3-1/TRBV3-2
CASSLQGAYGYTF
TGTGCCAGCAGCCTGCAGGGGGCCTATGGCTACACCTTC
>TRBD1|TRBJ1-2|NA|TRBV27
CASSADRAANYGYTF
TGTGCCAGCAGCGCGGACAGGGCTGCTAACTATGGCTACACCTTC
>NA|TRBJ1-1|NA|TRBV19
CASSFGERRAFF
TGTGCCAGTAGTTTCGGGGAGAGGAGAGCTTTCTTT
>NA|TRBJ1-3|NA|TRBV3-1/TRBV3-2
CASSQHSGNTIYF
TGTGCCAGCAGCCAACACTCTGGAAACACCATATATTTT
>NA|TRBJ2-7|NA|TRBV9
CASSVESGRRYEQYF
TGTGCCAGCAGCGTAGAATCTGGGAGGCGCTACGAGCAGTACTTC
>NA|TRBJ1-1|NA|TRBV2
CASTQVMNTEAFF
TGTGCCAGCACCCAGGTCATGAACACTGAAGCTTTCTTT
>NA|TRBJ2-3|NA|TRBV5-6
CASSLYLGLGTQYF
TGTGCCAGCAGCCTATATCTCGGGCTGGGAACGCAGTATTTT
>TRBD1|TRBJ2-3|NA|TRBV18
CASSDQQGKDTQYF
TGTGCCAGCTCAGACCAACAGGGGAAGGATACGCAGTATTTT
>NA|TRBJ2-7|NA|TRBV4-1
CASSQAPGSPGRTYEQYF
TGCGCCAGCAGCCAAGCCCCCGGGTCCCCGGGGCGGACATACGAGCAGTACTTC
>TRBD1|TRBJ1-2|NA|TRBV19
CASRTGGGLGYTF
TGTGCCAGTAGGACAGGGGGCGGACTTGGCTACACCTTC
>NA|TRBJ1-4|NA|TRBV11-2
CASSLGGRGSEKLFF
TGTGCCAGCAGTCTAGGAGGGCGAGGGTCAGAAAAACTGTTTTTT
>NA|TRBJ2-1|NA|TRBV19
CASAGGGEQFF
TGTGCCAGCGCAGGCGGAGGCGAGCAGTTCTTC
>NA|TRBJ1-2|NA|TRBV7-3
CASSLIRREGGGYTF
TGTGCCAGCAGCCTGATTCGTCGTGAGGGGGGAGGCTACACCTTC
>TRBD1|TRBJ1-1|NA|TRBV12-3/TRBV12-4
CASSPDRGILAFF
TGTGCCAGCAGCCCGGACAGGGGAATTTTAGCTTTCTTT
>TRBD1|TRBJ2-3|NA|TRBV5-1
CASSLIPQGITDTQYF
TGCGCCAGCAGCTTAATCCCACAGGGGATCACAGATACGCAGTATTTT
>NA|TRBJ2-3|NA|TRBV18
CASSFLGTDTQYF
TGTGCCAGCTCATTTTTGGGCACAGATACGCAGTATTTT
>TRBD1|TRBJ2-1|NA|TRBV5-6
CASSGWDRGSNEQFF
TGTGCCAGCAGCGGTTGGGACAGGGGCTCCAATGAGCAGTTCTTC
>TRBD2|TRBJ2-5|NA|TRBV7-6
CASSLRPRLAEETQYF
TGTGCCAGCAGCTTAAGGCCGAGACTAGCTGAAGAGACCCAGTACTTC
>NA|TRBJ2-2|NA|TRBV6-1
CASSETGDYTGELFF
TGTGCCAGCAGTGAGACGGGCGATTACACCGGGGAGCTGTTTTTT
>TRBD2|TRBJ2-1|NA|TRBV5-1
CASSLTPSGSNEQFF
TGCGCCAGCAGCTTGACCCCTAGCGGGTCCAATGAGCAGTTCTTC
>TRBD1|TRBJ2-3|NA|TRBV9
CASSESGTGGPDTQYF
TGTGCCAGCAGCGAGTCGGGAACAGGGGGCCCAGATACGCAGTATTTT
>NA|TRBJ1-3|once|TRBV11-2
CASSPLRVSGNTIYF
TGTGCCAGCAGCCCCCTGAGGGTTTCAGGAAACACCATATATTTT
>NA|TRBJ1-3|NA|TRBV5-5
CASSLLGLFGNTIYF
TGTGCCAGCAGCTTGCTCGGGCTATTTGGAAACACCATATATTTT
>NA|TRBJ1-2|NA|TRBV18
CASSPSRETNYGYTF
TGTGCCAGCTCACCATCTCGGGAAACTAACTATGGCTACACCTTC
>NA|TRBJ1-1|NA|TRBV11-2
CASSAGARGKAFF
TGTGCCAGCAGCGCCGGAGCCAGGGGTAAAGCTTTCTTT
>TRBD1|TRBJ1-2|few|TRBV5-6
CASSVGQLHYGYTF
TGTGCCAGCAGCGTGGGACAGCTGCACTATGGCTACACCTTC
>TRBD1|TRBJ1-1|NA|TRBV18
CASSLSGQGNTEAFF
TGTGCCAGCTCACTTTCGGGACAGGGAAACACTGAAGCTTTCTTT
>NA|TRBJ1-2|NA|TRBV5-1
CASSSRGGNYGYTF
TGCGCCAGCAGCTCTCGTGGGGGCAACTATGGCTACACCTTC
>NA|TRBJ1-2|NA|TRBV29-1
CSVGWDGNYGYTF
TGCAGCGTGGGGTGGGACGGGAACTATGGCTACACCTTC
>NA|TRBJ1-5|NA|TRBV27
CASRQLDTGGNQPQHF
TGTGCCAGCAGACAGCTAGACACAGGAGGGAATCAGCCCCAGCATTTT
>NA|TRBJ2-1|NA|TRBV2
CASSGEVTDNEQFF
TGTGCCAGCAGTGGGGAGGTAACGGACAATGAGCAGTTCTTC
>NA|TRBJ2-1|NA|TRBV24-1
CATSDGRVVGSYEQFF
TGTGCCACCAGTGATGGCAGGGTTGTGGGTTCATATGAGCAGTTCTTC
>TRBD2|TRBJ2-5|NA|TRBV3-1/TRBV3-2
CASSPRLAGVVWEQETQYF
TGTGCCAGCAGCCCAAGACTAGCGGGAGTAGTATGGGAACAAGAGACCCAGTACTTC
>TRBD1|TRBJ2-5|NA|TRBV12-3/TRBV12-4
CASRRTGEQHF
TGTGCCAGCAGGCGGACAGGGGAACAGCACTTC
>TRBD1|TRBJ2-7|NA|TRBV9
CASSPWTGGGYEQYF
TGTGCCAGCAGCCCTTGGACAGGGGGCGGGTACGAGCAGTACTTC
>NA|TRBJ1-2|NA|TRBV7-9
CASSVVAGEGYGYTF
TGTGCCAGCAGCGTAGTGGCAGGGGAGGGCTATGGCTACACCTTC
>TRBD1|TRBJ1-6|NA|TRBV13
CASSLGGQGNSPLHF
TGTGCCAGCAGCTTAGGAGGACAGGGTAATTCACCCCTCCACTTT
>TRBD2|TRBJ2-1|once|TRBV4-1
CASSQGLAGAWDEQFF
TGCGCCAGCAGCCAAGGACTAGCGGGGGCCTGGGATGAGCAGTTCTTC
>TRBD2|TRBJ2-1|NA|TRBV6-5
CASSYPTSGGNNEQFF
TGTGCCAGCAGTTACCCGACTAGCGGGGGAAACAATGAGCAGTTCTTC
>TRBD1|TRBJ2-3|once|TRBV5-5
CASSLTRDRATDTQYF
TGTGCCAGCAGCTTGACGCGGGACAGGGCGACAGATACGCAGTATTTT
>NA|TRBJ1-2|once|TRBV27
CASSLSRGANYGYTF
TGTGCCAGCAGTTTGAGTCGGGGTGCTAACTATGGCTACACCTTC
>TRBD2|TRBJ2-1|NA|TRBV19
CASSNVTSGSYNEQFF
TGTGCCAGTAGTAATGTGACTAGCGGGTCCTACAATGAGCAGTTCTTC
>TRBD2|TRBJ2-1|NA|TRBV27
CASSSLTSGSYNEQFF
TGTGCCAGCAGTTCCCTCACTAGCGGTTCCTACAATGAGCAGTTCTTC
>TRBD2|TRBJ2-1|NA|TRBV29-1
CSVVSPGGDEQFF
TGCAGCGTTGTCAGCCCTGGGGGGGATGAGCAGTTCTTC
>NA|TRBJ2-3|NA|TRBV9
CASSAGQDSTDTQYF
TGTGCCAGCAGCGCGGGACAAGATAGCACAGATACGCAGTATTTT
>NA|TRBJ1-2|NA|TRBV18
CASSLTESYGYTF
TGTGCCAGCTCTTTGACAGAGAGCTATGGCTACACCTTC
>NA|TRBJ2-5|NA|TRBV2
CASRGADARVGETQYF
TGTGCCAGCAGGGGGGCCGACGCGCGAGTAGGAGAGACCCAGTACTTC
>TRBD1|TRBJ1-2|NA|TRBV18
CASSTTDRAGYTF
TGTGCCAGCTCAACAACCGACAGGGCCGGCTACACCTTC
>TRBD2|TRBJ2-7|NA|TRBV5-4
CASSLGGGGTYEQYF
TGTGCCAGCAGCTTGGGTGGGGGAGGGACCTACGAGCAGTACTTC
>NA|TRBJ2-6|NA|TRBV10-2
CASARRESSGANVLTF
TGCGCCAGCGCGAGAAGGGAAAGCTCTGGGGCCAACGTCCTGACTTTC
>TRBD1|TRBJ1-2|NA|TRBV4-1
CASSPDRGFGLYYGYTF
TGCGCCAGCAGCCCGGACAGGGGATTTGGATTATACTATGGCTACACCTTC
>NA|TRBJ1-1|NA|TRBV15
CATSRDLALPSTEAFF
TGTGCCACCAGCAGAGATCTGGCCTTACCGAGCACTGAAGCTTTCTTT
>NA|TRBJ2-4|NA|TRBV21-1
CASSPLRLLGNIQYF
TGTGCCAGCAGCCCCCTTCGGCTACTCGGAAACATTCAGTACTTC